One sample yielded the 25 T cell receptor beta chains listed below, sequenced in a study of regulatory T cells in long-lasting Graves disease. Arm-PCR of CDR3 regions and iRepertoire HTBI primers were used to build TCR beta libraries. MiXCR was run by TCRdb on the multiplex PCR reads, yielding one entry per CDR3 protein. The sample has about 400,000 distinct CDR3 sequences, around 15% seen once. Regarding time point: newly diagnosed GD, antithyroid drugs for less than 3 months. Generation of the TCR library employed RNA extracted from PBMCs. The material sequenced was peripheral blood mononuclear cells (PBMCs), taken at new diagnosis, from a patient treated with antithyroid drugs. The source of these receptors is a female donor with Graves disease.

This clonotype has only one observation. This sequence joins TRBV7-9 and TRBJ1-6, with D unresolved. The V end lost 5 bases, the J end lost 3 bases, and 23 bases lay between the germline ends. The CDR3 runs to 19 residues. Germline V gene lookup returns CDR1 SEHNR and CDR2 FQNEAQ (reference sequence). The CDR3 sequence: CASSGAYYPVRDYNSPLHF. As DNA, the CDR3 is TGTGCCAGCAGCGGAGCCTACTACCCCGTCCGGGACTATAATTCACCCCTCCACTTT.

Note on this clonotype: The junction does not match germline at one end; this may be a read error. The chain links TRBV5-4 to TRBJ1-1; 7 bases fit TRBD1. Germline CDR1 and CDR2: SGHNT and YYREEE (reference sequence). The CDR3 totals 16 residues. CDR3 DNA sequence: TGTACCAGCAGCCTTGACAGGGAGGTTCGGGGCACTGAAGCTTTCTTT. This translates into CTSSLDREVRGTEAFF.

This clonotype was seen at least ten times. The chain links TRBV5-4 to TRBJ1-4, with 7 bases fitting TRBD1. CDR3 length equals 15 residues. CDR1 SGHNT and CDR2 YYREEE come from the germline V gene (reference sequence). V shed 1 base, J shed 10 bases, and the junction held 10 bases outside the gene matches. The CDR3 here is CASSLSTGVFGKLFF. The CDR3 bases are TGTGCCAGCAGCTTGAGTACAGGGGTTTTTGGAAAACTGTTTTTT.

This clonotype was counted many times. This chain uses TRBV12-5 with TRBJ2-5; the match to TRBD2 covers 9 bases. Germline CDR1 reads LGHNT; CDR2 reads FRNRAP. V lost 7 bases, J lost 5 bases, and 8 bases stayed unmatched. This CDR3 has 14 residues. The CDR3 here is CASASAGGGETQYF. CDR3 in DNA: TGTGCTAGTGCCTCAGCGGGGGGCGGGGAGACCCAGTACTTC.

The chain recombines TRBV14 with TRBJ2-2; D is uncertain. Per the germline V gene, CDR1 is SGHDN and CDR2 is FVKESK. The V end was cut by 2 bases, the J end by 2 bases, with 6 bases between. The CDR3 runs to 14 residues. This CDR3 reads CASSQLYNTGELFF. In nucleotides, the CDR3 is TGTGCCAGCAGCCAATTGTATAACACCGGGGAGCTGTTTTTT. Looking up the rest from reference TRBV14 and TRBJ2-2 gives the full variable domain: EAGVTQFPSHSVIEKGQTVTLRCDPISGHDNLYWYRRVMGKEIKFLLHFVKESKQDESGMPNNRFLAERTGGTYSTLKVQPAELEDSGVYFCASSQLYNTGELFFGEGSRLTVL.

This clonotype was counted a few times. The V and J genes are TRBV24-1 and TRBJ1-1; D might be TRBD1 (6 bases). The V end lost 6 bases, the J end lost 3 bases, and 13 bases lay between the germline ends. The CDR3 consists of 14 residues. CDR1 and CDR2 from the germline V gene are KGHDR and SFDVKD. The CDR3 DNA is TGTGCCACCAGTCGCAGGGGTGGGGACACTGAAGCTTTCTTT. This sequence encodes CATSRRGGDTEAFF.

This clonotype was seen repeatedly, ten times or more. The chain is built from TRBV5-1 and TRBJ1-1; tentatively, D is TRBD1 (6 bases). CDR3 size: 14 residues. Trimming shortened V by 7 bases and J by 1 base, and 14 bases separated the two germline ends. Germline-derived CDR1 and CDR2 are SGHRS and YFSETQ. The CDR3 region is CASGPGERNTEAFF. As DNA, the CDR3 is TGCGCCAGCGGACCAGGGGAAAGGAACACTGAAGCTTTCTTT.

This clonotype was observed a few times. A read error may explain this, as a much larger clone is one base away. Written as DNA, the CDR3 is TGCAGTGCTAGGGGGTTGGGGGGGGCGGCCATCCCCTACGAGCAGTACTTC. It translates to CSARGLGGAAIPYEQYF. V usage is TRBV20-1 and J usage is TRBJ2-7; weak D call: TRBD2 (7 bases). Trimming shortened V by 3 bases and J by 2 bases, and 23 bases separated the two germline ends. This CDR3 comprises 17 residues. Germline lookup yields CDR1 DFQATT and CDR2 SNEGSKA (reference sequence).

The sample holds many counts of this clonotype. The genes are TRBV27 and TRBJ2-3; TRBD2 might be the D (6 bases). V dropped 6 bases and J dropped 2 bases, with 15 bases sitting between them. CDR3 length equals 15 residues. CDR1 and CDR2 from the germline V gene are MNHEY and SMNVEV (reference sequence). CDR3 residues: CASSFSSEDTDTQYF. The CDR3, as DNA: TGTGCCAGCAGCTTCTCTAGCGAGGACACAGATACGCAGTATTTT.

This clonotype has a handful of counts. This sequence joins TRBV19 and TRBJ2-7; D possibly corresponds to TRBD2 (6 bases). CDR1 and CDR2 from the germline V gene are LNHDA and SQIVND (reference sequence). The CDR3 is 15 residues long. Trimming cost V 1 base and J 5 bases, with 15 bases left between them. CDR3: CASSIASLGGNEQYF. In DNA, the CDR3 is TGTGCCAGTAGTATAGCCAGCCTCGGAGGGAACGAGCAGTACTTC.

The table lists this clonotype with many counts. The chain carries TRBV27 and TRBJ2-7, with unresolved D. The CDR3 runs 14 residues. Germline CDR1 MNHEY, CDR2 SMNVEV (reference sequence). The V and J ends lost 3 bases and 0 bases respectively, with 9 bases between them. The DNA of the CDR3 is TGTGCCAGCAGTTTCGGCAAGTTCTCCTACGAGCAGTACTTC. As protein: CASSFGKFSYEQYF.

J is TRBJ2-7 and V is TRBV18, with D perhaps assigned TRBD1 or TRBD2 (5 bases each). The CDR3 sequence is 13 residues long. V lost 0 bases and J 7 bases, leaving 10 bases between the germline ends. Germline V CDR1 and CDR2: KGHSH, LQKENI. The CDR3 nucleotides read TGTGCCAGCTCACCACCGGGGGTCGAGGAGCAGTACTTC. Translated, it gives CASSPPGVEEQYF.

This sequence joins TRBV6-2 or TRBV6-3 and TRBJ1-1; 11 positions agree with TRBD1. The CDR3 has 14 amino acids. Germline V gene data show CDR1 as MNHEY and CDR2 as SVGEGT. J gave up 1 base and V 8 bases, and 3 bases lay outside the gene matches. The DNA of the CDR3 is TGTGCCAGCGGGACAGGGGGTTCGAACACTGAAGCTTTCTTT. This encodes CASGTGGSNTEAFF.

This clonotype was detected many times. This sequence joins TRBV20-1 and TRBJ2-5, with 10 nucleotides matching TRBD2. CDR3 size: 14 residues. V lost 1 base, J lost 6 bases, and 5 bases stayed unmatched. From germline, CDR1 is DFQATT and CDR2 SNEGSKA (reference sequence). CDR3 in amino acids: CSARGGSGGQTQYF. CDR3 bases: TGCAGTGCTAGAGGGGGTAGCGGGGGGCAGACCCAGTACTTC.

The genes are TRBV27 and TRBJ2-5; no firm D call. V was pared by 0 bases and J by 5 bases, with 16 bases between. Germline V CDR1 and CDR2: MNHEY, SMNVEV (reference sequence). The CDR3 covers 16 residues. CDR3 bases: TGTGCCAGCAGTTTATCGACGAACCGGTTGGAGGAGACCCAGTACTTC. Translated, it gives CASSLSTNRLEETQYF.

The gene calls are TRBV11-1 and TRBJ2-1, with 7 bases aligning to TRBD2. V lost 2 bases to trimming and J lost 2 bases; unmatched junction nucleotides: 3. The CDR3 contains 15 residues. Germline-derived CDR1 and CDR2 are SGHAT and FQDESV (reference sequence). The CDR3 nucleotides are TGTGCCAGCAGCTTAAGCGGGACTACCTACAATGAGCAGTTCTTC. It codes for CASSLSGTTYNEQFF. The complete variable domain, with remaining parts taken from reference TRBV11-1 and TRBJ2-1, reads EAEVAQSPRYKITEKSQAVAFWCDPISGHATLYWYRQILGQGPELLVQFQDESVVDDSQLPKDRFSAERLKGVDSTLKIQPAELGDSAMYLCASSLSGTTYNEQFFGPGTRLTVL.

The chain combines TRBV27 with TRBJ2-7; D assignment may be TRBD1 or TRBD2 (5 bases each). Germline CDR1 reads MNHEY; CDR2 reads SMNVEV (reference sequence). This CDR3 is 15 amino acids long. Between the trimmed V and J ends, which lost 6 bases and 0 bases, there was a span of 15 bases. In DNA form, the CDR3 reads TGTGCCAGCAGCACCCCGGGACGGAGCTCCTACGAGCAGTACTTC. Translation: CASSTPGRSSYEQYF.

This rearrangement joins TRBV11-2 to TRBJ2-5, with 7 bases lining up with TRBD2. The DNA end lines up better with TRBJ2-1; the J call may be wrong. The germline CDR1 and CDR2 sequences are SGHAT and FQNNGV. This CDR3 contains 15 residues. This chain's CDR3 is CASSLDPSGTNEQFF. The CDR3 bases are TGTGCCAGCAGCTTAGACCCTAGCGGAACCAATGAGCAGTTCTTC.

Many counts were recorded for this clonotype. V and J are TRBV7-2 and TRBJ1-5; no firm D call. The length of the CDR3 is 16 residues. Trimming removed 2 bases at V and 5 bases at J, with 16 bases between. Germline V gives CDR1 SGHTA, CDR2 FQGNSA. This chain's CDR3 is CASSLFRAPEDQPQHF. The CDR3 coding sequence is TGTGCCAGCAGCTTATTTAGGGCTCCCGAGGATCAGCCCCAGCATTTT.

This chain uses TRBV9 with TRBJ1-6; 9 nucleotides agree with TRBD1. The CDR3 loop spans 14 amino acids. Germline V CDR1 and CDR2: SGDLS, YYNGEE. J was trimmed by 10 bases and V by 3 bases; bases with no gene match: 5. CDR3 region: CASSGGQGGSPLHF. In DNA form, the CDR3 reads TGTGCCAGCAGCGGGGGACAGGGCGGGTCACCCCTCCACTTT. Based on the CDR3 plus reference TRBV9 and TRBJ1-6, the full variable domain is DSGVTQTPKHLITATGQRVTLRCSPRSGDLSVYWYQQSLDQGLQFLIQYYNGEERAKGNILERFSAQQFPDLHSELNLSSLELGDSALYFCASSGGQGGSPLHFGNGTRLTVT.

The V and J genes are TRBV24-1 and TRBJ2-2; D gene unclear. The CDR3 covers 14 residues. The germline CDR1 and CDR2 sequences are KGHDR and SFDVKD. V was trimmed by 8 bases and J by 3 bases, leaving 12 bases between them. The CDR3 region is CATMAGLDTGELFF. DNA of the CDR3: TGTGCCACCATGGCAGGCCTCGACACCGGGGAGCTGTTTTTT.

The V gene is TRBV7-9, the J gene TRBJ1-2; tentative D call: TRBD1 (5 bases). The CDR3 covers 16 residues. Trimming cost V 4 bases and J 4 bases, with 19 bases left between them. Germline V lookup: CDR1 SEHNR, CDR2 FQNEAQ (reference sequence). The CDR3 sequence: CASSSMARTRGYGYTF. The CDR3, as DNA: TGTGCCAGCAGCTCCATGGCCCGGACTAGGGGCTATGGCTACACCTTC.

In this sample, this clonotype turned up many times. The rearrangement joins TRBV6-5 to TRBJ2-1; a weak D match, TRBD2 (7 bases). The CDR3 is 16 amino acids. Germline V lookup: CDR1 MNHEY, CDR2 SVGAGI. V was shortened by 2 bases and J by 6 bases, with 17 bases between the two germline ends. The DNA for the CDR3 is TGTGCCAGCAGTTACCCTATAGACCGGGGGGCCAATGAGCAGTTCTTC. It specifies CASSYPIDRGANEQFF.

In its sample, this clonotype was seen a few times. The chain recombines TRBV10-3 with TRBJ2-1; D remains unclear. The germline V and J ends were trimmed by 7 bases and 8 bases, with 24 bases remaining between them. The CDR3 runs to 16 residues. CDR1 and CDR2 (germline): ENHRY, SYGVKD. The CDR3 spells CAITGRAGQTVDEQFF. The CDR3 DNA is TGTGCCATCACCGGTCGAGCAGGCCAAACGGTGGATGAGCAGTTCTTC.

At least ten counts were recorded for this clonotype. The gene calls are TRBV2 and TRBJ2-2; D is possibly TRBD1 (6 bases). With 6 bases removed from V and 1 base from J, the gap between germline ends came to 15 bases. CDR1 and CDR2 from the germline V gene are SNHLY and FYNNEI. CDR3 length: 16 residues. CDR3 sequence (DNA): TGTGCCAGCAGCCCTCAGGGGTTTAGGAACACCGGGGAGCTGTTTTTT. It specifies CASSPQGFRNTGELFF.